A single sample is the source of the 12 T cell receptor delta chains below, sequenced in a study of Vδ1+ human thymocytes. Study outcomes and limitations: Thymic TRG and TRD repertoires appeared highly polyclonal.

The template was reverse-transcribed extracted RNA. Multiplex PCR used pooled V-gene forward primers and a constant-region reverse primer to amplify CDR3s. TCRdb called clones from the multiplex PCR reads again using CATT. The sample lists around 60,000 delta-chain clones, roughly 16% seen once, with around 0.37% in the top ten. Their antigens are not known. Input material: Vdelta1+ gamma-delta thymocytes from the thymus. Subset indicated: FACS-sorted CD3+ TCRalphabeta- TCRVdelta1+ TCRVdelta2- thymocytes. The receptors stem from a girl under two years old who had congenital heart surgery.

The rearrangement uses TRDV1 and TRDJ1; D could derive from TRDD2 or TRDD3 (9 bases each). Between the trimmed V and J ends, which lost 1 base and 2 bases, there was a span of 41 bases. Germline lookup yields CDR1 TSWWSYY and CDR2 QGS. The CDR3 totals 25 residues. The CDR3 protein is CALGERPLPTNVCTGGPLQTDKLIF. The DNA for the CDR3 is TGTGCTCTTGGGGAACGGCCCCTTCCTACCAATGTATGTACTGGGGGACCCCTTCAAACCGATAAACTCATCTTT.

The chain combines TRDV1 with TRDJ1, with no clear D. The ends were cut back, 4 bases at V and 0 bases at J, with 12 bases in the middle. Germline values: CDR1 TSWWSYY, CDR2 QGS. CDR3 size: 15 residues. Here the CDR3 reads CALGGRIRDTDKLIF. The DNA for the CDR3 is TGTGCTCTTGGGGGCCGTATCCGGGACACCGATAAACTCATCTTT.

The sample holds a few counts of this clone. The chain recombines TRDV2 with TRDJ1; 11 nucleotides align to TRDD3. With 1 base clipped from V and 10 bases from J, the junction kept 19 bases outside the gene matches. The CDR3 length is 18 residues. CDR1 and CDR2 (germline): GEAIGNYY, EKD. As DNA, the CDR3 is TGTGCCTGTGACACACTCCTGGGGGATACCCCCTTAACTGAGGGACTCATCTTT. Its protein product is CACDTLLGDTPLTEGLIF.

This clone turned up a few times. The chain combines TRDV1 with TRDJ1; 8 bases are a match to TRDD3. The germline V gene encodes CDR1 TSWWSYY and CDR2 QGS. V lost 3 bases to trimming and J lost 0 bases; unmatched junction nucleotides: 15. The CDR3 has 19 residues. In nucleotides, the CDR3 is TGTGCTCTTGGGGAGCACCTCGTTTTACTGGGGGTGTACACCGATAAACTCATCTTT. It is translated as CALGEHLVLLGVYTDKLIF.

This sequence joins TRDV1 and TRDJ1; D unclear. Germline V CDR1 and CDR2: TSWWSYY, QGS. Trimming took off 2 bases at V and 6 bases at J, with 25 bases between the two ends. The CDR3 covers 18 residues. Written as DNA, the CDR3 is TGTGCTCTTGGGGAATATGTTCGTCTGGCCCGAGAGGGCTATAAACTCATCTTT. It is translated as CALGEYVRLAREGYKLIF.

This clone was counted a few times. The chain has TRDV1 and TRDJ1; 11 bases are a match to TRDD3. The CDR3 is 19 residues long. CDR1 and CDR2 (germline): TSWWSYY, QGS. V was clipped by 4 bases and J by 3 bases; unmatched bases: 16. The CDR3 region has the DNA TGTGCTCTTGGGGTCCCTACTGGGGGATATTCAAGGCGGGCCGATAAACTCATCTTT. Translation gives CALGVPTGGYSRRADKLIF.

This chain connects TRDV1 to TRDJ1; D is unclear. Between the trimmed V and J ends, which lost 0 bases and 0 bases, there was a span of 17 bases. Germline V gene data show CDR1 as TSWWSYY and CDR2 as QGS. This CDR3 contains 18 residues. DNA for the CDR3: TGTGCTCTTGGGGAACTGGATTCACGGACGACCTACACCGATAAACTCATCTTT. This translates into CALGELDSRTTYTDKLIF.

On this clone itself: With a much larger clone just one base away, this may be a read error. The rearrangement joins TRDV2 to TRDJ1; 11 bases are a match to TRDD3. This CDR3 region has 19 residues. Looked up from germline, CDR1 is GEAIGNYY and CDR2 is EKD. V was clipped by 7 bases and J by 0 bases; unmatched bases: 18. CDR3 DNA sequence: TGTGCCTGGCCTGTTTCCCCGTACTGGGGGATAACCCACACCGATAAACTCATCTTT. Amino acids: CAWPVSPYWGITHTDKLIF.

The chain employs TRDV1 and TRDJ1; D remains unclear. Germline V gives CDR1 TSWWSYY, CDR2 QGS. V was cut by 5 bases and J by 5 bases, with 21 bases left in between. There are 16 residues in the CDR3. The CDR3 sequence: CALGTFKVYFLDKLIF. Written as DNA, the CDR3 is TGTGCTCTTGGGACATTCAAGGTGTACTTTCTTGATAAACTCATCTTT.

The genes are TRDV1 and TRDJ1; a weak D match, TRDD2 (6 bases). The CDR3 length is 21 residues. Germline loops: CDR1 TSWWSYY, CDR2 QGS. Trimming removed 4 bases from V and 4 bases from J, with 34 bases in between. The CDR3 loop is CALGVPETERSGNPTYDKLIF. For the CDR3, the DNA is TGTGCTCTTGGGGTACCTGAGACGGAGCGCTCGGGTAATCCTACATACGATAAACTCATCTTT.

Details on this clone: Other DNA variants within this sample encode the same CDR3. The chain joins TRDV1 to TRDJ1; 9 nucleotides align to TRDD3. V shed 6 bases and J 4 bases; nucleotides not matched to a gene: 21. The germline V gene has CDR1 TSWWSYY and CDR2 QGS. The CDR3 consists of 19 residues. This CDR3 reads CALGGASPVGDINIDKLIF. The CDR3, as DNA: TGTGCTCTTGGAGGGGCTAGTCCCGTGGGGGATATTAACATCGATAAACTCATCTTT.

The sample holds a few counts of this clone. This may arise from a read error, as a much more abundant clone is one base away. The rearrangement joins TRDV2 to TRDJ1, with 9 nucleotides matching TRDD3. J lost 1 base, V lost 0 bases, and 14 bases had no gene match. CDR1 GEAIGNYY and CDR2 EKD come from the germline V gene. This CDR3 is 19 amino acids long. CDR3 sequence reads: CACDTHWGRLTMCTDKLIF. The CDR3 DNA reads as TGTGCCTGTGACACCCACTGGGGGAGACTTACAATGTGCACCGATAAACTCATCTTT.